This T cell receptor beta chain was profiled in a study of blood T cell repertoires in COVID-19. Looking at the study overall: Samples taken during acute and convalescent COVID-19 were collected in the United States, Italy and Spain. The analysed material was cDNA or gDNA that came from T cells, B-cell-depleted T cells, or PBMCs.

The germline CDR1 and CDR2 sequences are ENHRY and SYGVKD. Between the trimmed V and J ends, which lost 6 bases and 2 bases, there was a span of 11 bases. CDR3 length: 13 amino acids. Assay used: immunoSEQ multiplex PCR; TCRdb lists only in-frame clones, some missing. The table includes some 200,000 clones, 70% to 90% detected once. This clone has only one observation. Sequenced material: peripheral blood. This TCR was sampled from a woman aged 80 or over with acute or convalescent COVID-19. V is TRBV10-3 and J is TRBJ2-7; D ambiguous. CDR3 residues: CAIRTELTYEQYF. DNA for the CDR3: TGTGCCATCAGGACGGAGCTTACCTACGAGCAGTACTTC.